This TCR beta chain was sequenced during a study of T-cell reconstitution after alpha-beta-depleted transplantation in children. Using unique molecular identifiers, the investigators prepared the TCRbeta library. In TCRdb, the PCR reads were re-called with MiXCR into one record per CDR3 protein. The table includes 300,000 or so distinct CDR3 sequences, more than 9% detected once. Germline lookup yields CDR1 MGHDK and CDR2 SYGVNS. The CDR3 totals 12 residues. This clonotype was seen more than once but under ten times. This rearrangement joins TRBV25-1 to TRBJ1-3, with 7 bases fitting TRBD1. The sample in question was PBMCs from the stem cell graft donor, obtained from the stem cell graft. The TCR originated in a human donor who donated a stem cell graft to a child with SCID. This CDR3 reads CASGGGGNTIYF. The CDR3 coding sequence is TGTGCATCAGGGGGAGGTGGAAACACCATATATTTT.